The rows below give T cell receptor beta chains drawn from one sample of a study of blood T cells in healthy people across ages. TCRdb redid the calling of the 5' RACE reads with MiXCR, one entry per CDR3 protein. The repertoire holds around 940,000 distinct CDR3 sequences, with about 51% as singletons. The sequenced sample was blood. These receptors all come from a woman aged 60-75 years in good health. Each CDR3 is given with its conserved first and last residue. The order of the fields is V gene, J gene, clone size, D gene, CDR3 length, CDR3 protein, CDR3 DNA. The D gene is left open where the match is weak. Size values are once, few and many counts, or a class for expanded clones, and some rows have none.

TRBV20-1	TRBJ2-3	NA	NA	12	CSASEPTDTQYF	TGCAGTGCATCTGAGCCCACAGATACGCAGTATTTT
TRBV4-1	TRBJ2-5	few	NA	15	CASSQESGWGETQYF	TGCGCCAGCAGCCAAGAATCGGGGTGGGGGGAGACCCAGTACTTC
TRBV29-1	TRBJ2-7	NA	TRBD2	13	CSAAGTSYNEQYF	TGCAGCGCCGCGGGGACTAGCTACAATGAGCAGTACTTC
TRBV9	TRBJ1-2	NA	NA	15	CASSVTGLFNYGYTF	TGTGCCAGCAGCGTTACAGGGCTATTCAACTATGGCTACACCTTC
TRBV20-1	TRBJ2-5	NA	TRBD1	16	CSAEEPGTGTEETQYF	TGCAGTGCTGAAGAACCGGGGACAGGGACAGAAGAGACCCAGTACTTC
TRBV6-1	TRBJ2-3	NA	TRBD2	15	CASSELGGSTDTQYF	TGTGCCAGCAGTGAGCTGGGGGGGAGCACAGATACGCAGTATTTT
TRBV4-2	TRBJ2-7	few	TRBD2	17	CASSRRGTSGGSYEQYF	TGTGCCAGCAGCCGACGGGGGACTAGCGGGGGGTCCTACGAGCAGTACTTC
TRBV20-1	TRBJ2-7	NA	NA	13	CSASGRNGGEQYF	TGCAGTGCATCAGGGAGAAATGGTGGCGAGCAGTACTTC
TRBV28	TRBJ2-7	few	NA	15	CASSFYRAKTYEQYF	TGTGCCAGCAGTTTTTACAGGGCAAAAACCTACGAGCAGTACTTC
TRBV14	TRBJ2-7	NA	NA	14	CASSQRGVFREQYF	TGTGCCAGCAGCCAAAGAGGGGTCTTTCGCGAGCAGTACTTC
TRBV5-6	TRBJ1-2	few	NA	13	CASSFSGIDGYTF	TGTGCCAGCAGCTTCTCGGGGATCGATGGCTACACCTTC
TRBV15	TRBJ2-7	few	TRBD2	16	CATSRETSGAYYEQYF	TGTGCCACCAGCAGAGAAACTAGCGGAGCCTACTACGAGCAGTACTTC
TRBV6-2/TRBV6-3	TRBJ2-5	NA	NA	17	CASWGAPGQWVSETQYF	TGTGCCAGCTGGGGGGCTCCGGGACAGTGGGTTTCAGAGACCCAGTACTTC
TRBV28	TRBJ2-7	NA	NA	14	CASSTGGTVYEQYF	TGTGCCAGCAGTACGGGGGGGACAGTCTACGAGCAGTACTTC
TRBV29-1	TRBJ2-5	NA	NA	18	CSVEFRGGPRIFQGTQYF	TGCAGCGTTGAGTTCAGGGGGGGACCTCGAATCTTTCAAGGGACCCAGTACTTC
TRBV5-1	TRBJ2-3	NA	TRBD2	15	CASSALAEFTDTQYF	TGCGCCAGCAGCGCGCTAGCGGAGTTCACAGATACGCAGTATTTT
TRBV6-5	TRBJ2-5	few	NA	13	CASQSGDQETQYF	TGTGCCAGCCAGTCAGGGGACCAAGAGACCCAGTACTTC
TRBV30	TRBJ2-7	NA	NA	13	CAWSYGPLSEQYF	TGTGCCTGGAGTTATGGTCCCCTTAGCGAGCAGTACTTC
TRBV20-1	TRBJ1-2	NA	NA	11	CSASHLYGYTF	TGCAGTGCTAGCCACCTCTATGGCTACACCTTC
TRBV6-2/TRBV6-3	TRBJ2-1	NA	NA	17	CASSYSIQGFMGNEQFF	TGTGCCAGCAGTTACTCGATCCAGGGGTTTATGGGCAATGAGCAGTTCTTC
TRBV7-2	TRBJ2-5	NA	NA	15	CASGRVAGDQETQYF	TGTGCCAGCGGTCGGGTCGCGGGCGACCAAGAGACCCAGTACTTC
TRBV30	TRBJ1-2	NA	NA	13	CAWSSTSQGGYTF	TGTGCCTGGAGCAGCACCTCACAAGGTGGCTACACCTTC
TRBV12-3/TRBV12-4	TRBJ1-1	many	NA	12	CASSPWRTEAFF	TGTGCCAGCAGTCCATGGAGGACTGAAGCTTTCTTT
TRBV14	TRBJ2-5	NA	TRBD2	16	CASSQEDVSGYNEQYF	TGTGCCAGCAGCCAAGAGGACGTTAGCGGGTACAATGAGCAGTACTTC
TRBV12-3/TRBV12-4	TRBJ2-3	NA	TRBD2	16	CASRRTSGSSTDTQYF	TGTGCCAGCAGGCGGACTAGCGGGTCTAGCACAGATACGCAGTATTTT
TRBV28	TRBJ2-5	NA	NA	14	CASTPYLVRGTQYF	TGTGCCAGCACACCCTACTTAGTTCGGGGGACCCAGTACTTC
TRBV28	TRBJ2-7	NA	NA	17	CASRDLEARPRFYEQYF	TGTGCCAGCAGGGACCTAGAGGCTAGGCCACGCTTCTACGAGCAGTACTTC
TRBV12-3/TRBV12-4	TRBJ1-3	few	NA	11	CASSYRNTIYF	TGTGCCAGCAGTTATAGAAACACCATATATTTT
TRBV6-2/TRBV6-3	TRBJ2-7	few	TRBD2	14	CASRTSGGNYEQYF	TGTGCCAGCCGGACTAGCGGGGGGAACTACGAGCAGTACTTC
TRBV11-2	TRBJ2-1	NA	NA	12	CASSQTLNEQFF	TGTGCCAGCAGCCAGACGCTAAATGAGCAGTTCTTC
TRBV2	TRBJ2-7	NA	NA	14	CASISDLASYEQYF	TGTGCCAGCATTTCGGATCTAGCTTCTTACGAGCAGTACTTC
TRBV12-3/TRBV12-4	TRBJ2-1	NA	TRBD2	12	CASSWGLVEQFF	TGTGCCAGCAGTTGGGGACTAGTTGAGCAGTTCTTC
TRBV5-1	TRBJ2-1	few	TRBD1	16	CASSSVPGQGDNEQFF	TGCGCCAGCAGCAGTGTACCGGGACAGGGGGACAATGAGCAGTTCTTC
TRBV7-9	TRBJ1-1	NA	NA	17	CASSGPRADLLITEAFF	TGTGCCAGCAGCGGACCGCGCGCGGACCTTTTGATCACTGAAGCTTTCTTT
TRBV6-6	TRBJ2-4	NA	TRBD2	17	CASSYGGLAGGLSQQYF	TGTGCCAGCAGTTACGGCGGACTAGCGGGAGGACTTAGCCAGCAGTACTTC
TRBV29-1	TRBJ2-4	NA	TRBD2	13	CSVDTSGQGAQYF	TGCAGCGTTGATACTAGCGGGCAAGGGGCCCAGTACTTC
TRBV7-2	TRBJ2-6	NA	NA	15	CAGSLGFPGANVLTF	TGTGCCGGCAGCTTAGGGTTTCCTGGGGCCAACGTCCTGACTTTC
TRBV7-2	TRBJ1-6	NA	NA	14	CASASGVSNSPLHF	TGTGCCAGCGCAAGCGGGGTATCTAATTCACCCCTCCACTTT
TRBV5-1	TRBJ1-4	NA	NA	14	CASSLGDPNEKLFF	TGCGCCAGCAGCTTGGGAGACCCTAATGAAAAACTGTTTTTT